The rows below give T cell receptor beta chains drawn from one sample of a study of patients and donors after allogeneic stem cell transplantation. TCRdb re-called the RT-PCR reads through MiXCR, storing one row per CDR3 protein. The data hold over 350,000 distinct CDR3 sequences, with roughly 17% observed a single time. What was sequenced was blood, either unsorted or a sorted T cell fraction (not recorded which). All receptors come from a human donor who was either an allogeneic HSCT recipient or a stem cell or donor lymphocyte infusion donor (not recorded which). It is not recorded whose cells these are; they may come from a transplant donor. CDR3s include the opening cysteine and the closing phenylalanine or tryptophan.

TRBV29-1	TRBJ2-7	CSAVQRTENGEQYF
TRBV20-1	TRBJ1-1	CSAKRWDRRGTEAFF
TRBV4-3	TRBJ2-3	CASSLGDGGPSTDTQYF
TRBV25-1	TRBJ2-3	CASRGLTDTQYF
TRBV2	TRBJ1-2	CASSEPGQANYGYTF
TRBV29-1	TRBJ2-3	CSVVPRLSWDTQYF
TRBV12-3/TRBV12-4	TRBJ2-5	CASSLGSGVEETQYF
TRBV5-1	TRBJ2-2	CASSPGAGPNTGELFF
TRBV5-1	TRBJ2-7	CASSPGTNSYEQYF
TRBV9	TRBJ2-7	CASSPQTSGFSYEQYF
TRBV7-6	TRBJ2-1	CASSPRLAGGNEQFF
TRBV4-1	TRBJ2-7	CASSQDRGDSHYEQYF
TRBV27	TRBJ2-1	CASSLTWTGGGGFF
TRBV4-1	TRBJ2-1	CASSQLASYNEQFF
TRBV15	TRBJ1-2	CATSRDLQGRDYGYTF
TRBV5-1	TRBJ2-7	CASSLGAREQYF
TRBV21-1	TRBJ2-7	CASSIRRRQGAHEQYF
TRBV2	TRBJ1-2	CASSDSISVGYTF
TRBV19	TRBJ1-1	CASSIQRNTEAFF
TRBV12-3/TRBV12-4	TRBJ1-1	CASSMVTGTLTEAFF
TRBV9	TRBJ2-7	CASSVSGAGYEQYF
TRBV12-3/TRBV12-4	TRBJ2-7	CASSLREEYYEQYF
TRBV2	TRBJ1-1	CASSRSQGGTEAFF
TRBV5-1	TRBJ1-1	CASSLRWNTEAFF
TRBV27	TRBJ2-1	CASSLGRPYYNEQFF
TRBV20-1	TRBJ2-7	CSFRGGSFYEQYF
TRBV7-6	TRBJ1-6	CASSLGVQGRSPLHF